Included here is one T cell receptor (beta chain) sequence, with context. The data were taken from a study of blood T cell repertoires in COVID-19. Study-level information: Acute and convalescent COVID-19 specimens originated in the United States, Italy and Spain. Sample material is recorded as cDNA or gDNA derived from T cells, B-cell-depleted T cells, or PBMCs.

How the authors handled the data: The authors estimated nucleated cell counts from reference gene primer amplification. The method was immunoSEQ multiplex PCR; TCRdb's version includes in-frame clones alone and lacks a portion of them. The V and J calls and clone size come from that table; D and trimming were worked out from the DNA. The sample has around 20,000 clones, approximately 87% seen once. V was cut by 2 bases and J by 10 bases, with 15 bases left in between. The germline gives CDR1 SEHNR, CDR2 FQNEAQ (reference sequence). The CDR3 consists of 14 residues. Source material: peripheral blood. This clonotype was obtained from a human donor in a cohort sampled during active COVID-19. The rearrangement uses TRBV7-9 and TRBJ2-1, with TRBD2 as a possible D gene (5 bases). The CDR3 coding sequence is TGTGCCAGCAGCTTAAGTGGGCTAGCCCTAGAGCAGTTCTTC. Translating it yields CASSLSGLALEQFF.